The sequence of this TCR beta chain was determined in a study of cytomegalovirus exposure and HLA in healthy donors (dated by TCRdb to 2017 to 2019). Turning to the overall study: An earlier analysis of some 500 of the donors reported 250 to 300 Gb of sequence data and around 110 million unique TCR beta sequences from about 179 million T cells. Roughly 300 gigabases of sequencing data and approximately 91 million unique TCR sequences made up an early release that covered over 550 HLA-typed donors. Of the 398 genotyped donors, 81% were placed in the genetic ancestry cluster associated with self-reported Caucasian donors. The study aimed to test whether signatures of past pathogen exposure could be identified by cataloging public T cell receptors. The study used immunosequencing to profile the T cell repertoires of 670 or so subjects and linked those repertoires to cytomegalovirus serostatus. A separate validation cohort of 100 to 150 different subjects was used in addition to the roughly 620-subject first cohort. To predict cytomegalovirus infection status, the study brought together high-throughput TCR immunosequencing, statistical association of individual TCRs with disease status, and machine learning. To study patterns of TCR occurrence, a later analysis re-analyzed previously published TCR beta repertoires from 600 to 750 donors and added high-resolution HLA genotyping. The later analysis used no new phenotypic data to find candidate immune exposures, relying instead on TCR beta sequences and their occurrence across donors. An earlier analysis of fewer than 700 of the donors applied high-throughput TCR beta sequencing to assess whether each TCR beta V gene segment acted as functional or pseudogenic. Donor age, sex, ethnicity and CMV serostatus were collected together with the repertoire data. A later genetic analysis took genome-wide SNP genotypes for 398 of the 666 donors and used that subset as a discovery cohort. Every repertoire in the discovery cohort had been generated on one and the same sequencing platform. HLA typing covered class I and class II loci at four-digit resolution. Typing coverage varied by locus: roughly 629-640 donors for A, B, C, DRB1 and DQB1; approximately 560 for DQA1; about 590 for DPA1; 400 to 480 for DPB1. Four to six DR-DQ haplotypes were handled as single units for association and clustering, since linkage in the cohort was strong. Among a few hundred genotyped donors of the cohort, an average of around 240,000 unique TCR beta nucleotide sequences were sequenced per donor, roughly 18% of them non-productive.

In regard to this clone: The specificity of this receptor is unknown. The input lacks base qualities; no much larger clone sits a single base away.

What the authors observed across the whole study: V-gene and J-gene trimming of TCR beta chains was associated with a missense DCLRE1C variant in a later genetic analysis, and the association was replicated in an independent cohort. Because the 87-base-pair reads could not distinguish some IMGT-functional V segments, including TRBV6-2 and TRBV6-3, those segments were excluded. In both the original and validation cohorts, the classifier was reported to diagnose cytomegalovirus status with high specificity and sensitivity. In a later analysis, around 17,000 TCR beta sequences were associated with specific HLA alleles at a false discovery rate of 0.05. According to a later analysis, parvovirus B19, influenza, CMV and Epstein-Barr virus appeared linked to several top co-occurrence clusters. Broadly in line with IMGT annotations, most TCR beta V segments showed up in productive rearrangements about 87% or about 30% of the time in an earlier analysis of approximately 600 of the donors. Correlated functional status among segregating V segments might be attributable to linkage disequilibrium, but an unknown experimental factor could not be ruled out. In a later analysis, HLA-associated TCR beta chains were found to be more clonally expanded and to have lower generation probabilities than equally common non-associated chains. The study listed around 160 TCR beta chains as associated with cytomegalovirus. According to the authors, the approach could potentially be generalized to other disease states and immunological phenotypes. The sequencing pipeline was judged likely to have produced a cluster of highly shared sequence variants as a technical artifact. A later genetic analysis reported fewer N-insertions in productive TCRs among donors in an Asian-associated ancestry cluster than the 666-donor mean. In a later analysis, TCR association rates were found to vary across HLA loci, with the most associated TCRs seen for DRB1 alleles and the fewest for HLA-C alleles. The cohort was sequenced for TCR beta chains only, and without alpha or paired-chain data the features that could be detected were limited. CMV serostatus was the only immune exposure information available for the cohort. Because counts were too low, seventeen rarely observed V segments, including chromosome 9 orphons, were left out of the earlier analysis of several hundred of the donors. Across donors, most TCR sequences were observed very rarely, whereas some public TCRs were present in many individuals. A further reported finding was that TCR beta sequences accurately predicted the HLA-A and HLA-B alleles for most subjects in the first cohort. A later analysis found that most CMV-associated TCR beta chains appeared HLA-restricted, with HLA associations seemingly driven largely by CMV exposure. Presence/absence analyses assumed roughly uniform sequencing depth across donors, an assumption that may not hold. Assigning TCR associations to individual alleles was difficult when HLA alleles, especially DR and DQ, strongly co-occurred. A few of the identified cytomegalovirus-associated TCR beta chains were confirmed in vitro to be specific for cytomegalovirus antigens. Because HLA typing was missing for some donors at each locus, association tests included only the typed subset.

V lost 2 bases and J lost 4 bases, and the count of bases not matched to a germline gene is 3. In the germline V gene, CDR1 corresponds to SGHRS and CDR2 to YFSETQ. Including the terminal cysteine and phenylalanine, the CDR3 comprises 14 residues. Left in the record is the CDR3 DNA by itself, 42 bases read in frame from the first base. The cohort comprised under 700 healthy bone marrow donors. All cohort members were sampled while nominally healthy, although unrecorded immune exposures were likely present. The donor was CMV seropositive and belonged to the group of more than 250 seropositive cohort members. A peripheral blood sample was provided by each donor, and peripheral blood mononuclear cells were used for TCR beta sequencing. The Qiagen DNeasy Blood Extraction Kit was used to extract genomic DNA from the blood cell samples. Receptor libraries were prepared by the immunoSEQ multiplex PCR assay. A mixture of 60 forward primers for TCR Vbeta segments and 13 reverse primers for TCR Jbeta segments was used in the multiplex PCR. Amplification of the CDR3 region of rearranged TCR beta genes was performed with a multiplex PCR assay on genomic DNA. The amplified TCR beta libraries were sequenced on the Illumina HiSeq System as 87-base-pair reads. On the study's bioinformatics: In a later analysis, 80 million or so unique TCR beta chains were counted across the roughly 670 repertoires, and around 10 million of these chains were shared by at least two donors. Raw reads were error-corrected and collapsed into unique sequences by a nearest-neighbor algorithm in which closely related sequences were merged to remove PCR and sequencing errors. To assign V, D and J gene segments, CDR3 sequences were aligned to IMGT reference sequences. For a sequence to be retained, at least a six-nucleotide match to both a V gene segment and a J gene segment was required. Rearrangements were called productive when the CDR3 lacked stop codons and stayed in frame with V and J; all others were non-productive. Following IMGT convention, CDR3 was defined as the stretch from the second conserved V-encoded cysteine to the conserved J-encoded phenylalanine. The earlier analysis of about 610 of the donors excluded any sequence lacking an unambiguous match to a single V gene segment. In an earlier analysis of a few hundred of the donors, V segments were called functional above 56.7% productive rearrangements and were called segregating when the between-donor standard deviation exceeded 5%. A statistical classification framework was developed to diagnose cytomegalovirus status using the catalog of TCR beta chain sequences. In a later analysis, TCR nucleotide sequences were compared against IMGT/GENE-DB human TR gene sequences so that V and J genes could be assigned. Using the TCRdist pipeline, a later analysis assigned CDR3 sequences along with most-parsimonious VDJ recombination scenarios. In a later analysis, each TCR beta chain was defined by its CDR3 amino acid sequence together with its V-gene family, and reads without a unique V-gene family were excluded. To address suspected cross-contamination and a sequencing artifact, a later analysis removed approximately 590 highly shared, low-generation-probability nucleotide sequences. In a later analysis, a clonal expansion index was calculated for each public chain from normalized within-repertoire ranks of inferred template counts. In a later analysis, generation probabilities were computed with a VDJ recombination model fitted to out-of-frame rearrangements, and the resulting probabilities were checked against IGoR. A later analysis scored TCR-TCR, TCR-HLA and TCR-CMV co-occurrence with hypergeometric tests, applying a repertoire-size bias correction to TCR pairs. A later analysis estimated false discovery rates by permuting HLA or CMV assignments 20 times. In a later analysis, co-occurring TCRs were grouped with DBSCAN, and TCRdist sequence similarity was added when clustering was performed within HLA-allele-positive subsets. For co-occurrence clustering, repertoires with fewer than 30,000 or more than 120,000 public chains were excluded, along with four to six repertoires with anomalous nucleotide sharing. Not all clones reach the TCRdb copy of this immuneACCESS table, which keeps in-frame sequences only. Checked studies attribute under half of the gap to unresolved V genes and leave the rest unexplained. Clone size and the V and J calls come from that table; the DNA yielded D and trimming. This sample gives 170,000 or so clones in total; about four fifths of them show up just once. 1% of the sample belongs to the ten largest clones.

The receptor was isolated from a woman in her forties or fifties in good health and CMV-seropositive. This chain joins TRBV5-1 to TRBJ2-3, with 8 bases aligning to TRBD2. The sequenced sample consisted of PBMCs. DNA sequence: TGCGCCAGCAGCTTTGGGACTAGGGCAGATACGCAGTATTTT. It translates as CASSFGTRADTQYF.